Following are 20 T cell receptor beta chains from one sample sequenced in a study of T cell clones after liver transplantation. The assay was immunoSEQ multiplex PCR, and TCRdb's table has in-frame clones only and misses some. The sample yields some 70,000 clones, around 90% seen once. The source material was CD4+ T cells from blood, sampled before liver transplant. These TCRs come from a human donor who received a liver transplant.

The V and J genes are TRBV18 and TRBJ1-1; 7 bases are a match to TRBD1. This CDR3 is 15 amino acids long. CDR1 and CDR2 (germline): KGHSH, LQKENI. Losses at the gene ends were 5 bases for V and 3 bases for J; bases not matched to a gene: 9. The CDR3 here is CASSSGGTDDTEAFF. The DNA for the CDR3 is TGTGCCAGCTCATCCGGGGGGACAGATGACACTGAAGCTTTCTTT.

The chain combines TRBV18 with TRBJ2-5, with D unclear. The CDR3 covers 14 residues. Germline V gene sequence: CDR1 KGHSH, CDR2 LQKENI. V was cut by 1 base and J by 4 bases, with 10 bases left in between. For the CDR3, the DNA is TGTGCCAGCTCACCACATCCAACGACAGAGACCCAGTACTTC. Translating gives CASSPHPTTETQYF.

This clone appeared a single time. CDR3 bases: TGTGCCAGCAGTGAGACGGTAAGCTCCTACAATGAGCAGTTCTTC. Amino acid sequence: CASSETVSSYNEQFF. The chain recombines TRBV28 with TRBJ2-1; no definite D call. Deletions cut 5 bases from V and 0 bases from J, with 11 bases between. This CDR3 spans 15 amino acids. Germline V gene lookup returns CDR1 MDHEN and CDR2 SYDVKM.

This chain uses TRBV2 with TRBJ2-5, with D tentatively TRBD1 or TRBD2 (5 bases each). The germline V and J ends were trimmed by 1 base and 3 bases, with 9 bases remaining between them. Germline V gene sequence: CDR1 SNHLY, CDR2 FYNNEI. There are 14 residues in the CDR3. CDR3 coding DNA: TGTGCCAGCAGTGAAGTGGGGGTCGAAGAGACCCAGTACTTC. As protein: CASSEVGVEETQYF.

The rearrangement uses TRBV27 and TRBJ2-7; 9 positions match TRBD1. The V and J ends lost 2 bases and 4 bases, in that order; junction bases with no gene match: 3. CDR3 length: 14 amino acids. CDR1 and CDR2 (germline): MNHEY, SMNVEV (reference sequence). The CDR3 coding sequence is TGTGCCAGCAGTTTAGGGACAGGGTGGTACGAGCAGTACTTC. Its protein is CASSLGTGWYEQYF.

The V and J genes are TRBV10-1 and TRBJ2-5, with 9 bases that match TRBD2. V trimming: 9 bases; J trimming: 3 bases; junction bases outside the gene matches: 20. CDR1 WNHNN and CDR2 SYGVQD come from the germline V gene (reference sequence). This CDR3 region has 18 residues. This CDR3 is CARSYRLAENASKETQYF. CDR3 nucleotides: TGCGCCAGAAGTTACCGACTAGCGGAAAATGCTTCCAAAGAGACCCAGTACTTC.

The chain joins TRBV28 to TRBJ2-5; TRBD2 aligns across 16 bases. This CDR3 spans 18 amino acids. CDR1 MDHEN and CDR2 SYDVKM come from the germline V gene. Trimming cost V 6 bases and J 5 bases; bases outside gene matches: 12. Written as DNA, the CDR3 is TGTGCCAGCAGCCCATTGGGGACTAGCGGGAGGGTCGGGGAGACCCAGTACTTC. It yields the protein CASSPLGTSGRVGETQYF.

The V and J genes are TRBV5-1 and TRBJ1-1; D unresolved. The CDR3 covers 13 residues. Trimming removed 4 bases from V and 2 bases from J, with 9 bases in between. The germline V gene has CDR1 SGHRS and CDR2 YFSETQ. The chain's CDR3 is CASSPAINTEAFF. The CDR3 region has the DNA TGCGCCAGCAGCCCGGCTATAAACACTGAAGCTTTCTTT.

As concerns this clone: The same CDR3 also results from other DNA sequences found in this sample. This chain uses TRBV5-1 with TRBJ2-5, with D perhaps matching TRBD1 or TRBD2 (6 bases each). CDR1 and CDR2 from the germline V gene are SGHRS and YFSETQ. CDR3 length equals 13 residues. Trimming took off 0 bases at V and 5 bases at J, with 8 bases between the two ends. In DNA form, the CDR3 reads TGCGCCAGCAGCTTGGAGGGGGGCGAGACCCAGTACTTC. Translation gives CASSLEGGETQYF. Full variable domain (remainder filled in from reference TRBV5-1 and TRBJ2-5): KAGVTQTPRYLIKTRGQQVTLSCSPISGHRSVSWYQQTPGQGLQFLFEYFSETQRNKGNFPGRFSGRQFSNSRSEMNVSTLELGDSALYLCASSLEGGETQYFGPGTRLLVL.

The chain carries TRBV19 and TRBJ1-1; TRBD1 might be the D (5 bases). The CDR3 extends over 14 amino acids. V was trimmed by 2 bases and J by 8 bases, leaving 15 bases between them. Germline V gives CDR1 LNHDA, CDR2 SQIVND (reference sequence). This chain's CDR3 is CASSIKGGGSEAFF. For the CDR3, the DNA is TGTGCCAGTAGTATAAAAGGTGGGGGATCCGAAGCTTTCTTT.

CDR3 in DNA: TGTGCCAGCAGTCAGTCGACAGGGCCCTACGAGCAGTACTTC. It translates to CASSQSTGPYEQYF. This sequence joins TRBV11-1 and TRBJ2-7; TRBD1 matches at 7 bases. The CDR3 totals 14 residues. Germline V CDR1 and CDR2: SGHAT, FQDESV (reference sequence). Trimming took 6 bases from V and 2 from J; bases not matched to a gene: 7.

The chain has TRBV7-2 and TRBJ2-5; D is unclear. V was trimmed by 1 base and J by 4 bases, leaving 4 bases between them. The CDR3 has 12 residues. Germline lookup yields CDR1 SGHTA and CDR2 FQGNSA. This chain's CDR3 is CASSLGAETQYF. The CDR3 coding sequence is TGTGCCAGCAGCTTAGGTGCAGAGACCCAGTACTTC.

DNA of the CDR3: TGTGCCAGTAGTCTGACTATCCTTTCCTACGAGCAGTACTTC. This translates into CASSLTILSYEQYF. The rearrangement links TRBV19 to TRBJ2-7, with a weak D call TRBD2 (5 bases). The germline V gene encodes CDR1 LNHDA and CDR2 SQIVND (reference sequence). Trimming pared 5 bases from V and 1 base from J, leaving 12 bases between. There are 14 residues in the CDR3. Drawing the rest from reference TRBV19 and TRBJ2-7, the complete variable domain is DGGITQSPKYLFRKEGQNVTLSCEQNLNHDAMYWYRQDPGQGLRLIYYSQIVNDFQKGDIAEGYSVSREKKESFPLTVTSAQKNPTAFYLCASSLTILSYEQYFGPGTRLTVT.

CDR3 region: CASSIISGNTEAFF. CDR3 nucleotides: TGTGCCAGTAGTATAATTTCAGGGAACACTGAAGCTTTCTTT. This sequence joins TRBV19 and TRBJ1-1; D not certain. The CDR3 sequence is 14 residues long. Per germline, CDR1 LNHDA and CDR2 SQIVND (reference sequence). With 2 bases removed from V and 1 base from J, the gap between germline ends came to 8 bases.

The sample holds one count of this clone. The V and J genes are TRBV28 and TRBJ2-7; 8 nucleotides line up with TRBD2. The CDR3 totals 14 residues. V shed 4 bases, J shed 3 bases, and the junction held 5 bases outside the gene matches. The germline V gene encodes CDR1 MDHEN and CDR2 SYDVKM. For the CDR3, the DNA is TGTGCCAGCAGTTCTAGCGGGTCCAACTACGAGCAGTACTTC. Amino acids: CASSSSGSNYEQYF.

This clone was detected once. V is TRBV6-5 and J is TRBJ1-1; a possible D gene is TRBD1 (5 bases). The CDR3 is 14 residues long. V lost 5 bases and J lost 4, with 14 bases in between. The germline gives CDR1 MNHEY, CDR2 SVGAGI. The CDR3 loop is CASSVGRRGTEAFF. The CDR3 coding sequence is TGTGCCAGCAGTGTAGGACGGAGGGGCACTGAAGCTTTCTTT.

The chain employs TRBV11-3 and TRBJ1-5, with a weak D call TRBD1 (5 bases). Germline CDR1 reads SGHNT; CDR2 reads YENEEA. V lost 1 base to trimming and J lost 1 base, with 5 bases between them. The CDR3 has 14 residues. The CDR3 here is CASSLGGSNQPQHF. The CDR3 DNA is TGTGCCAGCAGCTTAGGGGGGAGCAATCAGCCCCAGCATTTT.

This clone has just a few counts. This chain uses TRBV10-2 with TRBJ2-5; 9 nucleotides match TRBD2. Germline V lookup: CDR1 WSHSY, CDR2 SAAADI. V was clipped by 4 bases and J by 4 bases; unmatched bases: 4. The CDR3 sequence is 14 residues long. In DNA form, the CDR3 reads TGCGCCAGCAGTGGGGCGGGAGGGCCAGAGACCCAGTACTTC. Its translation: CASSGAGGPETQYF.

The chain couples TRBV5-4 to TRBJ1-1; TRBD1 might be the D (5 bases). Trimming left V 0 bases short and J 1 base short, with 7 bases between. Germline CDR1 reads SGHNT; CDR2 reads YYREEE (reference sequence). There are 14 residues in the CDR3. The DNA of the CDR3 is TGTGCCAGCAGCTTGGCCGGGGCGAACACTGAAGCTTTCTTT. Protein product: CASSLAGANTEAFF.

The V and J genes are TRBV19 and TRBJ1-1, with 8 bases matching TRBD1. CDR1 LNHDA and CDR2 SQIVND come from the germline V gene (reference sequence). The V segment lost 2 bases and the J segment 1 base; nucleotides outside the gene matches: 6. The CDR3 has 16 amino acids. The CDR3, as DNA: TGTGCCAGTAGTATATCTCAGGGGGCGGCGAACACTGAAGCTTTCTTT. Translation: CASSISQGAANTEAFF.